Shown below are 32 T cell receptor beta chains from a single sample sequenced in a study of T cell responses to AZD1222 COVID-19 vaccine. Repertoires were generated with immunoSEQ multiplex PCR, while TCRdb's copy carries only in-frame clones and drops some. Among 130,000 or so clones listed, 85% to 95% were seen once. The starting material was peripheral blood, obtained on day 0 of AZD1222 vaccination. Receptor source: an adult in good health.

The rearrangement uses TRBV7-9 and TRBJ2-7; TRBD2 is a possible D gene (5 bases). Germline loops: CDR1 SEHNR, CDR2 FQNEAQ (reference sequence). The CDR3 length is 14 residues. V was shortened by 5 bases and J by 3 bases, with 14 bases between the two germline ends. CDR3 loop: CASSPASGNYEQYF. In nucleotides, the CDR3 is TGTGCCAGCAGCCCCGCCTCGGGAAACTACGAGCAGTACTTC.

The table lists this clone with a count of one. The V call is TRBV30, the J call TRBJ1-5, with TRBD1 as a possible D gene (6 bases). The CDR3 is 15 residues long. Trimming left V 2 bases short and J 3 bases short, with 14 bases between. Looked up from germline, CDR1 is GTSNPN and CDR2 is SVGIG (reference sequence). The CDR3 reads CAWSPNGQLNQPQHF. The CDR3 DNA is TGTGCCTGGAGTCCTAATGGACAGCTCAATCAGCCCCAGCATTTT. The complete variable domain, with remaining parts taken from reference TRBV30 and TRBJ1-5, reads SQTIHQWPATLVQPVGSPLSLECTVEGTSNPNLYWYRQAAGRGLQLLFYSVGIGQISSEVPQNLSASRPQDRQFILSSKKLLLSDSGFYLCAWSPNGQLNQPQHFGDGTRLSIL.

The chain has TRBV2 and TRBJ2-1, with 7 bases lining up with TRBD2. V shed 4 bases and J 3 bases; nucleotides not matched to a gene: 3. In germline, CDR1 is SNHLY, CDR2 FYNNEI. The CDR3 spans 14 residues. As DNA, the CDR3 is TGTGCCAGCAGTGCCGGGACTAACTACAATGAGCAGTTCTTC. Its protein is CASSAGTNYNEQFF.

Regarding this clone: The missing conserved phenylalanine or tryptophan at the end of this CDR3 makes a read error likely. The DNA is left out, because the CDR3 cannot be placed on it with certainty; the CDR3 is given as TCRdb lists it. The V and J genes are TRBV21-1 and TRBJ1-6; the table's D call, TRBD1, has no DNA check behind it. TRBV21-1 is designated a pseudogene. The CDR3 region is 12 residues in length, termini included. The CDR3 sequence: CASSRFRQGYEK.

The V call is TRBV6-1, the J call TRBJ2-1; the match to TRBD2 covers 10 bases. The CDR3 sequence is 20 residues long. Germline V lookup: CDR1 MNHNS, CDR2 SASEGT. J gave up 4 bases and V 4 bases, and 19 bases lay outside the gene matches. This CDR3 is CASSVAPSGSSSIRYNEQFF. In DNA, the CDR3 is TGTGCCAGCAGTGTCGCCCCTAGCGGGAGCTCCTCGATCCGATACAATGAGCAGTTCTTC.

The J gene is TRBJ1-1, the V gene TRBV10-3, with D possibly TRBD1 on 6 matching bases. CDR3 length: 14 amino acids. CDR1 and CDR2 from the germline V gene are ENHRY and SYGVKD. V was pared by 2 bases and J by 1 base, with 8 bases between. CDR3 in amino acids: CAISETGTNTEAFF. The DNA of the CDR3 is TGTGCCATCAGTGAGACAGGGACGAACACTGAAGCTTTCTTT.

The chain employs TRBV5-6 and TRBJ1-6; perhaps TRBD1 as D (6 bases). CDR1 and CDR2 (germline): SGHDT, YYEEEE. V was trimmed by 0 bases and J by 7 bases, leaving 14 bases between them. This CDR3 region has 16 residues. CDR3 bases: TGTGCCAGCAGCTTGGCGGCAGGGGCTGAAAATTCACCCCTCCACTTT. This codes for CASSLAAGAENSPLHF.

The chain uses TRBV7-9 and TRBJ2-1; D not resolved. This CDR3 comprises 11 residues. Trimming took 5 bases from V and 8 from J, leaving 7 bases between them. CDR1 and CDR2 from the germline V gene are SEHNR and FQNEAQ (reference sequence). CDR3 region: CASSGSYEQFF. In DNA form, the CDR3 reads TGTGCCAGCAGCGGATCCTATGAGCAGTTCTTC.

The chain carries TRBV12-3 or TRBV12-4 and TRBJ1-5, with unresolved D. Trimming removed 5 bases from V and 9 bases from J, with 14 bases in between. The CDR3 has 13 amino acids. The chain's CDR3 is CASSMYSTGPQHF. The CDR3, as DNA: TGTGCCAGCAGTATGTACTCCACTGGGCCCCAGCATTTT.

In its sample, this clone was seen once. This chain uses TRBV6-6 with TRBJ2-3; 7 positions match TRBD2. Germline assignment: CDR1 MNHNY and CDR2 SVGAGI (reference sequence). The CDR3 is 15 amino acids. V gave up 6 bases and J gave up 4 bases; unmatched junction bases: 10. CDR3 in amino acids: CASRASGPYADTQYF. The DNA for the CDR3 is TGTGCCAGCAGGGCTAGCGGACCATACGCAGATACGCAGTATTTT.

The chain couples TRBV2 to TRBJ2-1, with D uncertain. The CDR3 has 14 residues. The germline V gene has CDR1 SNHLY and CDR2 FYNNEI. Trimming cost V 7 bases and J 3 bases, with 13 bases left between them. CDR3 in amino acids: CASIERLLYNEQFF. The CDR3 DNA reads TGTGCCAGCATCGAGCGCTTACTCTACAATGAGCAGTTCTTC. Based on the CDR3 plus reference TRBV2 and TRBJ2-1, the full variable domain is EPEVTQTPSHQVTQMGQEVILRCVPISNHLYFYWYRQILGQKVEFLVSFYNNEISEKSEIFDDQFSVERPDGSNFTLKIRSTKLEDSAMYFCASIERLLYNEQFFGPGTRLTVL.

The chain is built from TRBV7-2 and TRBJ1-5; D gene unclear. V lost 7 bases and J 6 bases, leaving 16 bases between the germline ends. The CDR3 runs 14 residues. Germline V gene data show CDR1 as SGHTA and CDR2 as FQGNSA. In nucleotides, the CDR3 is TGTGCCAGCACCCAACTCCCCGGAAGTCAGCCCCAGCATTTT. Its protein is CASTQLPGSQPQHF.

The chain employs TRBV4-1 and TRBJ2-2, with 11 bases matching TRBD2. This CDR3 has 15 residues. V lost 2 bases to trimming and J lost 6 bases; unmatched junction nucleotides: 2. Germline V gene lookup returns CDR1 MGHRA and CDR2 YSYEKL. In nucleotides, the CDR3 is TGCGCCAGCAGCCAACTAGCGGGAGGCTCCGGGGAGCTGTTTTTT. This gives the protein CASSQLAGGSGELFF.

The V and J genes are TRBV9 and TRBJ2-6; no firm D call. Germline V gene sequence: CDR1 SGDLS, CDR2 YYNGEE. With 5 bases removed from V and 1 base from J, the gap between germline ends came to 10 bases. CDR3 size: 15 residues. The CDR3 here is CASSATVSGANVLTF. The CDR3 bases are TGTGCCAGCAGTGCCACGGTGTCTGGGGCCAACGTCCTGACTTTC.

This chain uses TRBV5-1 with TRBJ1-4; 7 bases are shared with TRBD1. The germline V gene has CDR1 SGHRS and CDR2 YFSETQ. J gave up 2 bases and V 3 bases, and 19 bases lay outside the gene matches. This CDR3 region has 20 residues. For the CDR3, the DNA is TGCGCCAGCAGCTGGCGCCCTCTGAGTTCAGGGGGAGGGACTAATGAAAAACTGTTTTTT. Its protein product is CASSWRPLSSGGGTNEKLFF.

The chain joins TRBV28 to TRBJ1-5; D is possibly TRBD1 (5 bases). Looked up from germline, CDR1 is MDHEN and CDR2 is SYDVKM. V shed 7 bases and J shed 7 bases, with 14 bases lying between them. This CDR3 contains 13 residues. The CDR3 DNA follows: TGTGCCAGCAATGGCAGGGCCGAGCAGCCCCAGCATTTT. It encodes CASNGRAEQPQHF.

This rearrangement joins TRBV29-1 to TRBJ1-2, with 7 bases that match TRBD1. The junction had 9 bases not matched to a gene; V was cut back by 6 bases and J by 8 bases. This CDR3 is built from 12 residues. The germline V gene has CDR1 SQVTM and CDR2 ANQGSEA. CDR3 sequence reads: CSVQGRMGGYTF. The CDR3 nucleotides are TGCAGCGTACAGGGGCGGATGGGGGGCTACACCTTC.

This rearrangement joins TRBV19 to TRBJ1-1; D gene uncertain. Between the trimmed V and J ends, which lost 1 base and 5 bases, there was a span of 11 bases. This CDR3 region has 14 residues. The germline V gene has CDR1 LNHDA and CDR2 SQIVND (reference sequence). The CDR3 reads CASSIAKGRTEAFF. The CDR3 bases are TGTGCCAGTAGTATAGCCAAGGGAAGGACTGAAGCTTTCTTT.

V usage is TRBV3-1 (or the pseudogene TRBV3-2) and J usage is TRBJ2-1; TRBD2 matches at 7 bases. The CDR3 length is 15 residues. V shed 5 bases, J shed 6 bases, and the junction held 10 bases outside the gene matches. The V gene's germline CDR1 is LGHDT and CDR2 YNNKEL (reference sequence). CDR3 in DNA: TGTGCCAGCAGCTTCCGGACTAGACCAGGCAATGAGCAGTTCTTC. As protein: CASSFRTRPGNEQFF.

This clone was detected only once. CDR3 region: CASSSGGPGETQYF. CDR3 sequence (DNA): TGCGCCAGCAGTTCGGGAGGGCCGGGGGAGACCCAGTACTTC. The chain recombines TRBV5-1 with TRBJ2-5, with 8 positions matching TRBD2. The CDR3 runs 14 residues. Germline CDR1 is SGHRS and CDR2 is YFSETQ. After removal of 5 bases from V and 5 bases from J, the junction contained 8 bases not matched to a gene.

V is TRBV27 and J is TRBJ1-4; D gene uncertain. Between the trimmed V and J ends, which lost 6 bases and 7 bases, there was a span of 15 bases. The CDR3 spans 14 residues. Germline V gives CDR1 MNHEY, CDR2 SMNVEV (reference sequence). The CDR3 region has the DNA TGTGCCAGCAGCCCAGTGGACGGGGTTGAAAAACTGTTTTTT. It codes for CASSPVDGVEKLFF. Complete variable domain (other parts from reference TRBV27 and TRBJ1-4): EAQVTQNPRYLITVTGKKLTVTCSQNMNHEYMSWYRQDPGLGLRQIYYSMNVEVTDKGDVPEGYKVSRKEKRNFPLILESPSPNQTSLYFCASSPVDGVEKLFFGSGTQLSVL.

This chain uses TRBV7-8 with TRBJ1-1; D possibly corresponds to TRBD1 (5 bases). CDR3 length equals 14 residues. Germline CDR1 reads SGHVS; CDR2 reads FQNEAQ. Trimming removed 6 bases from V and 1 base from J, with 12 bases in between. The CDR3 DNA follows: TGTGCCAGCAGGTGGGGGGTCCAGAACACTGAAGCTTTCTTT. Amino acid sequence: CASRWGVQNTEAFF.

This CDR3 is CASSPSLDNQPQHF. The CDR3 nucleotides read TGTGCCAGCAGCCCGTCGTTAGATAATCAGCCCCAGCATTTT. The chain couples TRBV9 to TRBJ1-5; no clear D. The CDR3 is made up of 14 amino acids. V dropped 4 bases and J dropped 4 bases, with 12 bases sitting between them. Germline CDR1 reads SGDLS; CDR2 reads YYNGEE.

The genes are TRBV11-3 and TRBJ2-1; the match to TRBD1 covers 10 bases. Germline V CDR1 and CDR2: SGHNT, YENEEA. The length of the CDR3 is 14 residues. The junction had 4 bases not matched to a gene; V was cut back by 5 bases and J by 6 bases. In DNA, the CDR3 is TGTGCCAGCAGCCCTCGGACAGGGGGCAATGAGCAGTTCTTC. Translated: CASSPRTGGNEQFF.

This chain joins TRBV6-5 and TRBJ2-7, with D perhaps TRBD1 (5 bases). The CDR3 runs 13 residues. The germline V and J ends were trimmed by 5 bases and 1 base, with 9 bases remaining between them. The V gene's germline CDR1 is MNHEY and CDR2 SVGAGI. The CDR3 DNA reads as TGTGCCAGCAGTAGACAGCCATCCTACGAGCAGTACTTC. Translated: CASSRQPSYEQYF.

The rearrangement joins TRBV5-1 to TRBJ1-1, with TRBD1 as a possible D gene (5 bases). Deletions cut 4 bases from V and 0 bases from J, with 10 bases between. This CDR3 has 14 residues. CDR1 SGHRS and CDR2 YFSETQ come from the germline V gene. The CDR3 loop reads CASSTGTVNTEAFF. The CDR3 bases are TGCGCCAGCAGCACCGGGACGGTGAACACTGAAGCTTTCTTT.

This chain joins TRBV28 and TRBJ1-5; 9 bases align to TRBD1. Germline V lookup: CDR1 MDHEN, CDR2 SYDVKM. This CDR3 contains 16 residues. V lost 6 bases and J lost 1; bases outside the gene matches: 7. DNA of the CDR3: TGTGCCAGCAGGACAGGGGGAAGAGGGAGCAATCAGCCCCAGCATTTT. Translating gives CASRTGGRGSNQPQHF. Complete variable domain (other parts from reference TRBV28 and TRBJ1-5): DVKVTQSSRYLVKRTGEKVFLECVQDMDHENMFWYRQDPGLGLRLIYFSYDVKMKEKGDIPEGYSVSREKKERFSLILESASTNQTSMYLCASRTGGRGSNQPQHFGDGTRLSIL.

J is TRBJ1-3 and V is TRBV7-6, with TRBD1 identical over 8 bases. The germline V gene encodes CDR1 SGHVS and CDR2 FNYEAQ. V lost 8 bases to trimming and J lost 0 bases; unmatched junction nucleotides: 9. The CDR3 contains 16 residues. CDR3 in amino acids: CASEGGTGGSGNTIYF. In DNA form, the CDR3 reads TGTGCCAGCGAGGGGGGAACAGGGGGCTCTGGAAACACCATATATTTT.

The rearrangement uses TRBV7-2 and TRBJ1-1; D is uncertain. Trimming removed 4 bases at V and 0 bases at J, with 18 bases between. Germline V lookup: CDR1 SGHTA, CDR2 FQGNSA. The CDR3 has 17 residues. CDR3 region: CASSSHGRSLLNTEAFF. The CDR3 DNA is TGTGCCAGCAGCTCCCACGGACGGAGTTTATTGAACACTGAAGCTTTCTTT. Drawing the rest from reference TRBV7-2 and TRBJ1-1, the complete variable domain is GAGVSQSPSNKVTEKGKDVELRCDPISGHTALYWYRQSLGQGLEFLIYFQGNSAPDKSGLPSDRFSAERTGGSVSTLTIQRTQQEDSAVYLCASSSHGRSLLNTEAFFGQGTRLTVV.

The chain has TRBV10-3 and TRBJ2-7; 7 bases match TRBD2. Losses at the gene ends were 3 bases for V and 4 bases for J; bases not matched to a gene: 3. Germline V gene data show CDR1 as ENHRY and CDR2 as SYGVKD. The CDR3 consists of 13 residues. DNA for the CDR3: TGTGCCATCAGTGACGGGGGGAATTACGAGCAGTACTTC. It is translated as CAISDGGNYEQYF.

Here the CDR3 DNA reads TGTGCCAGCAGTTATAGAAGCACTAACTATGGCTACACCTTC. Amino acids: CASSYRSTNYGYTF. The chain joins TRBV6-5 to TRBJ1-2; D is undetermined. Germline-derived CDR1 and CDR2 are MNHEY and SVGAGI. The CDR3 loop spans 14 amino acids. V shed 3 bases and J shed 0 bases, with 8 bases lying between them.

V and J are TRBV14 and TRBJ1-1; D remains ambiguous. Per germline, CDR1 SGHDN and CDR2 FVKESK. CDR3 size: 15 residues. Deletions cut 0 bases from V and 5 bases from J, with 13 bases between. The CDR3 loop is CASSQDKGVWTEAFF. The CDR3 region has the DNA TGTGCCAGCAGCCAAGATAAGGGAGTTTGGACTGAAGCTTTCTTT. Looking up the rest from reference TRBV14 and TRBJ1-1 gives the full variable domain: EAGVTQFPSHSVIEKGQTVTLRCDPISGHDNLYWYRRVMGKEIKFLLHFVKESKQDESGMPNNRFLAERTGGTYSTLKVQPAELEDSGVYFCASSQDKGVWTEAFFGQGTRLTVV.